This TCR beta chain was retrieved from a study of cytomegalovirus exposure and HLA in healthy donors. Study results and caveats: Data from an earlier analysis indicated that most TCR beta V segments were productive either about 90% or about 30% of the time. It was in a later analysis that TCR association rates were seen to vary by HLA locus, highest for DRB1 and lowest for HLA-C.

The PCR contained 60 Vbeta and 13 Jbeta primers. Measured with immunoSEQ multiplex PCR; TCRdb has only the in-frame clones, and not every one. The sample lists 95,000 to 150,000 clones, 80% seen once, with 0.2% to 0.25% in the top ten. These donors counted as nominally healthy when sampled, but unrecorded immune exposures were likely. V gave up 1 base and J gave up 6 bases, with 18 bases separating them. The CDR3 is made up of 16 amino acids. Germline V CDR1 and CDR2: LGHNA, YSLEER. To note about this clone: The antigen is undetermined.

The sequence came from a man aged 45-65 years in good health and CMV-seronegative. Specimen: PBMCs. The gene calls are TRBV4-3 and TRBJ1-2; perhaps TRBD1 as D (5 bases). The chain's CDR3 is CASSQVEKSLGDGYTF. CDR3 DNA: TGCGCCAGCAGCCAAGTAGAAAAGTCGTTAGGGGATGGCTACACCTTC.